Sequencing of this TCR beta chain was carried out in a study of beta chain features in type 1 diabetes. All of the isolated RNA was reverse transcribed, so expressed TCRB transcripts were sequenced. Sequenced by immunoSEQ multiplex PCR; TCRdb stores in-frame clones only, minus some. The sample lists about 160,000 clones; 7.8% were seen once. This clone has just a few counts. What it binds is not known. General study results and limits: Patients' naive, central memory and regulatory TCRB repertoires appeared more alike than those of healthy donors. Insertions were fewer and deletions more numerous at VDJ junctions in type 1 diabetes patients. Still unanswered here is whether HLA type influences TCRB rearrangement. Type 1 diabetes patients showed a moderate but significant shortening of TCRB CDR3s in all four CD4+ subsets.

The sample taken for sequencing was central memory CD4+ T cells from blood. The TCR was taken from a woman aged 40 to 49 with type 1 diabetes.

This CDR3 reads CASRKGSGQETQYF. The DNA for the CDR3 is TGCGCCAGCAGGAAGGGGTCTGGGCAAGAGACCCAGTACTTC. This rearrangement joins TRBV5-1 to TRBJ2-5; possibly TRBD1 for D (5 bases). The V gene lost 5 bases and the J gene lost 2 bases, with 13 bases spanning the gap. Germline V gene lookup returns CDR1 SGHRS and CDR2 YFSETQ. The CDR3 has 14 residues.